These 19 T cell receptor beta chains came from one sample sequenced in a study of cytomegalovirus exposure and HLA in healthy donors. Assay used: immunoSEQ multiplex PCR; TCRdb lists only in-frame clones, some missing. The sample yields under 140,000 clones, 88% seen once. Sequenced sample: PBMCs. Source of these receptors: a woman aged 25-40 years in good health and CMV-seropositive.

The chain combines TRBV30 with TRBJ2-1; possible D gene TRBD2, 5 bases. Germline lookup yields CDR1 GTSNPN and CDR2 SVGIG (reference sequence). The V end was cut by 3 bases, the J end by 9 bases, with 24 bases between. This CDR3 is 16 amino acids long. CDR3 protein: CAWRFGIGRQSGEQFF. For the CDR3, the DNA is TGTGCCTGGAGGTTCGGGATTGGACGCCAATCGGGTGAGCAGTTCTTC.

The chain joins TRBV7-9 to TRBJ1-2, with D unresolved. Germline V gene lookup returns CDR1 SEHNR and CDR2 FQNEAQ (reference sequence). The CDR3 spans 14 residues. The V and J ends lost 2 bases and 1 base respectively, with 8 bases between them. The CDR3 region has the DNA TGTGCCAGCAGCTTATTTCCAGATAACTATGGCTACACCTTC. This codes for CASSLFPDNYGYTF. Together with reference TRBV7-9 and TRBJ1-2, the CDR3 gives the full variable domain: DTGVSQNPRHKITKRGQNVTFRCDPISEHNRLYWYRQTLGQGPEFLTYFQNEAQLEKSRLLSDRFSAERPKGSFSTLEIQRTEQGDSAMYLCASSLFPDNYGYTFGSGTRLTVV.

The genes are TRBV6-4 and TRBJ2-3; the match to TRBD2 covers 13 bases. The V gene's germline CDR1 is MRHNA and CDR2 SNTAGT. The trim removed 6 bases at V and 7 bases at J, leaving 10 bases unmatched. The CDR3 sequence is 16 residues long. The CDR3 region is CASRPTSGRAGYTQYF. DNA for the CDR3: TGTGCCAGCAGACCCACTAGCGGGAGGGCTGGTTATACGCAGTATTTT.

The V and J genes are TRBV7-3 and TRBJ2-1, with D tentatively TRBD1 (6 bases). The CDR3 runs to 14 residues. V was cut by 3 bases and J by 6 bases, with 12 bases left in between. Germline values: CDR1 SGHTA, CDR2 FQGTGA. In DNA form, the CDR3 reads TGTGCCAGCAGCTTTACAGGGCCGGGCAATGAGCAGTTCTTC. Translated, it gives CASSFTGPGNEQFF.

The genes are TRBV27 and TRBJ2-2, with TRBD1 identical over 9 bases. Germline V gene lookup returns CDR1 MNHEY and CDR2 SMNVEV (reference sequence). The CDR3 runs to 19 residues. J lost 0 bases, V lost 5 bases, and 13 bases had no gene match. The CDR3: CASSPHRGQGLTNTGELFF. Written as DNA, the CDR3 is TGTGCCAGCAGTCCGCACCGAGGACAGGGGCTAACGAACACCGGGGAGCTGTTTTTT.

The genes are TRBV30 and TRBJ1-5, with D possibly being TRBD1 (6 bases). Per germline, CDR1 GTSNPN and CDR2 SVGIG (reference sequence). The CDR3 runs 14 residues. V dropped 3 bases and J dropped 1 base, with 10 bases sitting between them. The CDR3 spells CAWSGRGSNQPQHF. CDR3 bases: TGTGCCTGGAGCGGCAGGGGAAGCAATCAGCCCCAGCATTTT. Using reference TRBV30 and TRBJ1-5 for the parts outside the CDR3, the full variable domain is SQTIHQWPATLVQPVGSPLSLECTVEGTSNPNLYWYRQAAGRGLQLLFYSVGIGQISSEVPQNLSASRPQDRQFILSSKKLLLSDSGFYLCAWSGRGSNQPQHFGDGTRLSIL.

The CDR3, as DNA: TGTGCCAGCAGCTTAGGAAAAACTTTGAATCAGCCCCAGCATTTT. Its translation is CASSLGKTLNQPQHF. The chain uses TRBV7-8 and TRBJ1-5; no reliable D call. V shed 1 base and J shed 4 bases, with 11 bases lying between them. Germline V gives CDR1 SGHVS, CDR2 FQNEAQ. This CDR3 contains 15 residues.

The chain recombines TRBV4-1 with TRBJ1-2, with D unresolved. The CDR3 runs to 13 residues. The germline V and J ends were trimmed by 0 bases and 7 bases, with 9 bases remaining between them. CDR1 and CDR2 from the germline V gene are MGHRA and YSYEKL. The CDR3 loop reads CASSQDLGGGYTF. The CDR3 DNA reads TGCGCCAGCAGCCAAGATTTGGGAGGTGGCTACACCTTC.

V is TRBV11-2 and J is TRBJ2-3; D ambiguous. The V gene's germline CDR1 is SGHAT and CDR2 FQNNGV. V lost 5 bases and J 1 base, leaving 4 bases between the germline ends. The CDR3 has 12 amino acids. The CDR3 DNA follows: TGTGCCAGCAGCCGGGGCACAGATACGCAGTATTTT. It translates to CASSRGTDTQYF.

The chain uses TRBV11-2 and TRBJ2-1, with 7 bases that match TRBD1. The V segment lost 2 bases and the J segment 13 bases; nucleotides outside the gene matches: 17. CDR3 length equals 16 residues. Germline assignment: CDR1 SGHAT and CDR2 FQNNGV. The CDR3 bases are TGTGCCAGCAGCTTACCGGGACAGCGAGGGGGTCAGAACCAGTTCTTC. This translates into CASSLPGQRGGQNQFF.

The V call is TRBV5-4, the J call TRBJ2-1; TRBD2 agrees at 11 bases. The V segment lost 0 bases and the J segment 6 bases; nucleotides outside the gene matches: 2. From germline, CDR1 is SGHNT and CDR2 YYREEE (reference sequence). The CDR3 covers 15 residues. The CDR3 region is CASSLVSGRVNEQFF. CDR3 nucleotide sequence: TGTGCCAGCAGCTTGGTTAGCGGGAGGGTCAATGAGCAGTTCTTC.

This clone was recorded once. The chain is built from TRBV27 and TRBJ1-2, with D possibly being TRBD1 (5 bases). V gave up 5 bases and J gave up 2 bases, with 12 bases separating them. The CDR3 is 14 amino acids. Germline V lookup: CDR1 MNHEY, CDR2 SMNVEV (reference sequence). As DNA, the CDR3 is TGTGCCAGCAGTAGGGCAGGGAGGAACTATGGCTACACCTTC. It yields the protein CASSRAGRNYGYTF.

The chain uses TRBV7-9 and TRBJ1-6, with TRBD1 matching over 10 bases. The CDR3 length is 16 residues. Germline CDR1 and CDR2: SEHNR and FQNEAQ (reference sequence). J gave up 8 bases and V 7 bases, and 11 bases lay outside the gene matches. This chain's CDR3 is CASNAGTGASHSPLHF. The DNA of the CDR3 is TGTGCCAGCAACGCCGGGACAGGGGCCTCACATTCACCCCTCCACTTT.

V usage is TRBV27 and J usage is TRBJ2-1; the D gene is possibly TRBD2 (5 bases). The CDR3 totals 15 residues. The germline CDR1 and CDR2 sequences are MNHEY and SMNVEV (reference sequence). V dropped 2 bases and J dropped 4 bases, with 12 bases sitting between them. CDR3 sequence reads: CASSLDSDPYNEQFF. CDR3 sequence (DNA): TGTGCCAGCAGTTTAGATAGCGACCCTTACAATGAGCAGTTCTTC.

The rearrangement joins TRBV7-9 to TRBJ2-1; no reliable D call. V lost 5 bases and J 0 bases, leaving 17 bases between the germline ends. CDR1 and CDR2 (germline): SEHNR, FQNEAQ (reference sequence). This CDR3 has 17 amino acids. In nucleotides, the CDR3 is TGTGCCAGCAGCCCTCTACCACCCCCGTTCTCCTACAATGAGCAGTTCTTC. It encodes CASSPLPPPFSYNEQFF. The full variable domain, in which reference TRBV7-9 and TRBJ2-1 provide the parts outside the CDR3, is DTGVSQNPRHKITKRGQNVTFRCDPISEHNRLYWYRQTLGQGPEFLTYFQNEAQLEKSRLLSDRFSAERPKGSFSTLEIQRTEQGDSAMYLCASSPLPPPFSYNEQFFGPGTRLTVL.

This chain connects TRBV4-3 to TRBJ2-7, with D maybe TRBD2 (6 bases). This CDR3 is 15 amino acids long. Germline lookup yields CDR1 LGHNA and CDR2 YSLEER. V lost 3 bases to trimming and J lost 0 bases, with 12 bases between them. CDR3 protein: CASSHSLTSSYEQYF. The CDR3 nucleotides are TGCGCCAGCAGCCACTCTCTGACTAGCTCCTACGAGCAGTACTTC.

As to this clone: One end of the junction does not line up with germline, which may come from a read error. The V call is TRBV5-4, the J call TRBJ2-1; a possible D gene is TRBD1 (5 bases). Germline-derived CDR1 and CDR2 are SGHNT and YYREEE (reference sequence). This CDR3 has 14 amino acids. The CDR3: CASSGAATYDEQFF. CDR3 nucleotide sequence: TGTGCCAGCAGCGGGGCGGCTACCTACGATGAGCAGTTCTTC. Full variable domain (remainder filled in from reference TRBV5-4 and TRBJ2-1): ETGVTQSPTHLIKTRGQQVTLRCSSQSGHNTVSWYQQALGQGPQFIFQYYREEENGRGNFPPRFSGLQFPNYSSELNVNALELDDSALYLCASSGAATYDEQFFGPGTRLTVL.

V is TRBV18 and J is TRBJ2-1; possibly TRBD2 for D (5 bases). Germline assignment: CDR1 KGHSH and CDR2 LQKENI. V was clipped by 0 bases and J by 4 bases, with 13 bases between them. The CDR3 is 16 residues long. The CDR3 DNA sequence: TGTGCCAGCTCACCACCGGAGTCCCCGGGGTACAATGAGCAGTTCTTC. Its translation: CASSPPESPGYNEQFF.

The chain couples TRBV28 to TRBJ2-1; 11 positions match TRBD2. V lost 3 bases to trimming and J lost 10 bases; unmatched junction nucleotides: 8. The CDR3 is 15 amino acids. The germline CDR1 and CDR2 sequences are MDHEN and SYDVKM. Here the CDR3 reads CASSFPGTSGREQFF. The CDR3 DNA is TGTGCCAGCAGTTTTCCCGGGACTAGCGGTAGGGAGCAGTTCTTC. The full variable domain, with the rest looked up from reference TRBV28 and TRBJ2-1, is DVKVTQSSRYLVKRTGEKVFLECVQDMDHENMFWYRQDPGLGLRLIYFSYDVKMKEKGDIPEGYSVSREKKERFSLILESASTNQTSMYLCASSFPGTSGREQFFGPGTRLTVL.